This T cell receptor beta chain was profiled in a study of blood T cells in healthy people across ages. The wider study: There was about one barcoded beta molecule captured by template switching per two T cells. Notes on the study in general: CMV status of donors was not determined, possibly confounding expanded clonotype changes.

Worth noting for this clonotype: Its specificity is not known.

With 2 bases removed from V and 2 bases from J, the gap between germline ends came to 19 bases. This CDR3 is built from 18 residues. Germline V gene data show CDR1 as MGHRA and CDR2 as YSYEKL. Primers used in a second PCR of roughly 6 to 12 cycles were a sample-barcoded 5' primer and a J-beta primer mix. Each cDNA molecule, via a template-switch adaptor with 12 random nucleotides, was tagged. TCRdb reprocessed the 5' RACE reads with MiXCR, giving one entry per CDR3 protein. The sample records roughly 1.7 million distinct CDR3 sequences, about 35% being singletons. The sample comprised blood. The clonotype originates from a woman under 40 in good health. V and J are TRBV4-1 and TRBJ1-5; D is possibly TRBD1 (5 bases). CDR3 sequence (DNA): TGCGCCAGCAGCCAAAACCCAGCGGGGGACGTCGGCAATCAGCCCCAGCATTTT. This codes for CASSQNPAGDVGNQPQHF.